One sample yielded the 8 T cell receptor beta chains listed below, sequenced in a study of T cell changes during pregnancy in multiple sclerosis. Using immunoSEQ multiplex PCR, the repertoire was profiled, and TCRdb retains in-frame clones only, with some absent. The data show tens of thousands of clones, about 89% seen once. The sample here was CD4+ T cells from peripheral blood mononuclear cells, taken in the first trimester of pregnancy. The source is a female donor with multiple sclerosis, enrolled in a pregnancy study.

The V call is TRBV28, the J call TRBJ2-1, with 16 bases identical to TRBD2. CDR1 is MDHEN, CDR2 SYDVKM, per germline. V was pared by 0 bases and J by 9 bases, with 2 bases of the junction left unmatched. The CDR3 contains 16 residues. This CDR3 is CASSLWGLAGGGEQFF. The CDR3 region has the DNA TGTGCCAGCAGTTTATGGGGACTAGCGGGAGGGGGTGAGCAGTTCTTC.

This chain joins TRBV5-4 and TRBJ2-1; 16 bases are shared with TRBD2. The CDR3 extends over 15 amino acids. Germline loops: CDR1 SGHNT, CDR2 YYREEE (reference sequence). The J segment lost 9 bases and the V segment lost 4 bases, leaving 4 bases of the junction unmatched. The CDR3 loop is CASSVGLAGGVEQFF. The DNA for the CDR3 is TGTGCCAGCAGCGTGGGACTAGCGGGAGGGGTTGAGCAGTTCTTC.

V usage is TRBV7-2 and J usage is TRBJ1-2; maybe TRBD1 (6 bases). V was pared by 4 bases and J by 8 bases, with 11 bases between. Germline V gives CDR1 SGHTA, CDR2 FQGNSA. The CDR3 spans 12 residues. CDR3 loop: CASSSDRRGYTF. CDR3 nucleotides: TGTGCCAGCAGCTCTGACAGGCGAGGCTACACCTTC. The full variable domain, rest sourced from reference TRBV7-2 and TRBJ1-2, is GAGVSQSPSNKVTEKGKDVELRCDPISGHTALYWYRQSLGQGLEFLIYFQGNSAPDKSGLPSDRFSAERTGGSVSTLTIQRTQQEDSAVYLCASSSDRRGYTFGSGTRLTVV.

The CDR3 here is CASSSLAGRSGETQYF. The DNA of the CDR3 is TGCGCCAGCAGCTCACTAGCGGGAAGGTCTGGAGAGACCCAGTACTTC. The rearrangement joins TRBV5-1 to TRBJ2-5, with 10 bases lining up with TRBD2. V lost 3 bases to trimming and J lost 4 bases; unmatched junction nucleotides: 9. Germline V gene sequence: CDR1 SGHRS, CDR2 YFSETQ. CDR3 length equals 16 residues. The variable domain in full, completed from reference TRBV5-1 and TRBJ2-5, reads KAGVTQTPRYLIKTRGQQVTLSCSPISGHRSVSWYQQTPGQGLQFLFEYFSETQRNKGNFPGRFSGRQFSNSRSEMNVSTLELGDSALYLCASSSLAGRSGETQYFGPGTRLLVL.

The chain is built from TRBV5-1 and TRBJ2-3; weak D call: TRBD1 (6 bases). Trimming left V 4 bases short and J 1 base short, with 22 bases between. Looked up from germline, CDR1 is SGHRS and CDR2 is YFSETQ. This CDR3 has 18 residues. The CDR3 sequence: CASSAGVAAVIRTDTQYF. The CDR3 coding sequence is TGCGCCAGCAGCGCAGGGGTCGCGGCGGTTATCCGCACAGATACGCAGTATTTT.

The chain carries TRBV7-2 and TRBJ1-2, with D possibly TRBD1 on 5 matching bases. Trimming cost V 5 bases and J 1 base, with 14 bases left between them. The CDR3 has 15 amino acids. CDR1 and CDR2 (germline): SGHTA, FQGNSA. Here the CDR3 DNA reads TGTGCCAGCAGCCCCCGGGCCAGGGATAACTATGGCTACACCTTC. Encoded protein: CASSPRARDNYGYTF.

The chain carries TRBV28 and TRBJ2-5, with TRBD1 identical over 7 bases. The CDR3 runs 14 residues. With 2 bases clipped from V and 7 bases from J, the junction kept 7 bases outside the gene matches. Germline assignment: CDR1 MDHEN and CDR2 SYDVKM. The CDR3 region has the DNA TGTGCCAGCAGTTTAATAGGGGGCGCCGGGACCCAGTACTTC. Protein product: CASSLIGGAGTQYF.

The V call is TRBV6-1, the J call TRBJ2-7; 7 nucleotides match TRBD1. V trimming: 3 bases; J trimming: 2 bases; junction bases outside the gene matches: 7. The CDR3 covers 15 residues. The germline V gene has CDR1 MNHNS and CDR2 SASEGT. The CDR3 nucleotides read TGTGCCAGCAGTGACTCCTGGACAGGACCCTACGAGCAGTACTTC. It yields the protein CASSDSWTGPYEQYF.